This record concerns one T cell receptor beta chain sequence. Its antigen is still unknown. Base qualities were left out, and no much larger clone turns up one base away. Using the deep immunoSEQ assay, multiplex PCR amplified TCR CDR3 regions from genomic DNA. Genomic DNA extracted from each cell subset was distributed evenly over all wells of several immunoSEQ 96-well plates, and each plate served as one replicate. For sorted subsets, around 200 ng genomic DNA, equal to some 28,000 T cell genomes, was loaded into each replicate PCR. Purified libraries were measured with a Qubit 3.0 fluorometer, size-checked on a Bioanalyzer 2100, and measured again with the KAPA Library Quantification kit. A separate single-read 150-cycle Illumina NextSeq 550 flow cell was used to sequence each immunoSEQ 96-well plate. The paper's data handling went like this. Because only junctional sequences without quality scores were contained in the immunoSEQ output, filtering matching that applied to full-length reads could not be performed. To assign V/J genes and CDR3, sequences were annotated using PyIR, a Python wrapper for IgBLAST v1.9, with IMGT germline references. Any read was removed if the V/J assignment was weak (E-value above 1e-6), the CDR3 was missing, or the read contained stop codons, out-of-frame junctions, or ambiguous translated residues. V3J clonotypes were defined by identical inferred V gene, J gene, and CDR3 amino acid sequence. Percentage overlap between repertoires was calculated by dividing the number of shared unique clonotypes by the size of the smaller repertoire. Richness of each repertoire was evaluated using RTK rarefaction, the Chao1 estimator, and Recon v2.1 estimates of unobserved clonotypes. OLGA was used to compute generation probabilities for all TCRbeta clonotypes that the gDNA method yielded from a handful of donors. The immuneACCESS repertoire file appears here via TCRdb, limited to in-frame rearrangements. These files lack a portion of the clones; in checked studies, under half of the deficit traces to unresolved V genes, and the cause of the others is not known. The V and J calls and clone size come from that table; D and trimming were worked out from the DNA. Counted in this sample were nearly 2 million clones; about 95% of them appeared once. 1.2% of the sample is held by the ten biggest clonotypes.

For the CD8 naive samples, CD45RO-negative cells were positively selected for CCR7, yielding a CD45RA+CCR7+ population from which TemRA cells were excluded. The donors were healthy, HIV-negative adults with no recently reported acute infections or vaccinations. All donors were Caucasian adults living in Nashville, Tennessee, USA. Blood was obtained by leukapheresis, after which PBMCs were separated by Ficoll-Histopaque density gradient centrifugation and cryopreserved in liquid nitrogen vapor phase. Purity and quantity of every magnetically sorted T cell population were checked by analytical flow cytometry. From each sorted fraction, genomic DNA was isolated and quantified by UV absorbance on a Nanodrop 2000c. These data come from a study of shared clonotypes between healthy human individuals (dated by TCRdb to about 2020). Study-wide context: Two women and a few men aged 18 to 49 years were included in the cohort. Between about 0.8 and 9 billion PBMCs per donor were obtained by leukapheresis. To estimate repertoire size and how much clonotype sharing occurs between individuals, the study deeply sequenced the blood TCR repertoires of several healthy adults. To increase sequencing depth and limit assay-specific biases, TCR repertoire library preparation and sequencing were carried out by different laboratories using diverse techniques. Per donor, three plates each were used for CD4 naive and CD4 memory, two for CD8 naive, and one for CD8 memory. The paper's findings and limits, for the study overall: Naive subsets generally had larger estimated clonotype richness than memory subsets did. Based on pairwise subsampling, the degree of clonotype sharing among donors was expected to be affected by sequencing depth. Because the study included only a small number of donors, the genetic and exposure-history diversity represented was limited. Clonotypes shared by all four sorted-subset donors showed higher generation probabilities than non-shared clonotypes. Across a few donors, 4.5% to 6.5% of naive CD4, around 3.3% of naive CD8, roughly 2.3% of memory CD4, and approximately 0.4% of memory CD8 clonotypes were shared. Rarefaction of sorted-subset datasets indicated incomplete sequencing despite the large sequencing depth. Sampling was limited to blood, and TCR repertoires in tissue likely differ from TCR repertoires in blood.

The CDR3 holds 14 amino acids from the cysteine to the phenylalanine. The DNA shown is the 42-base CDR3, in frame from base 1. Relative to germline, V is 7 bases shorter and J is 6 bases shorter, with 19 bases between their ends. Via the germline V gene (reference sequence), CDR1 is SEHNR and CDR2 FQNEAQ. The sequence was obtained from a man aged 18 to 30 in good health. This chain joins TRBV7-9 to TRBJ2-7; no confident D gene assignment can be made. Sequenced input: naive CD8+ T cells sorted from blood. The intended sense of this specimen's cell subset or site label: CD45RA+CCR7+. The sequenced DNA is TGTGCCAGCACCCCGTCATCCACACCTGGCGAGCAGTACTTC. This is translated as CASTPSSTPGEQYF. With all but the CDR3 taken from the reference TRBV7-9 and TRBJ2-7 genes, the full variable domain is: DTGVSQNPRHKITKRGQNVTFRCDPISEHNRLYWYRQTLGQGPEFLTYFQNEAQLEKSRLLSDRFSAERPKGSFSTLEIQRTEQGDSAMYLCASTPSSTPGEQYFGPGTRLTVT.